The entry that follows covers one TCR beta chain sequence. Each CDR3 protein gets one entry after TCRdb re-called the 5' RACE reads with MiXCR. The sample gives 25,000 to 40,000 distinct CDR3 sequences, roughly 25% of which show up once; 3.5% to 4% is in the top ten. The CDR3 runs to 19 residues. Germline V lookup: CDR1 SGHRS, CDR2 YFSETQ. V gave up 0 bases and J gave up 8 bases, with 27 bases separating them. The receptor comes from a female donor with breast cancer. The source material was naive CD4+ T cells sorted from a lymph node. The subset here: naive CD4+ T cells, CD4+CD45RA+CD25-. The V call is TRBV5-1, the J call TRBJ2-1; possibly TRBD2 for D (7 bases). This CDR3 reads CASSLAEVGGAKFGDEQFF. The CDR3 DNA reads TGCGCCAGCAGCTTGGCAGAGGTAGGGGGGGCAAAATTTGGAGATGAGCAGTTCTTC. The full variable domain, its missing parts supplied by reference TRBV5-1 and TRBJ2-1, is KAGVTQTPRYLIKTRGQQVTLSCSPISGHRSVSWYQQTPGQGLQFLFEYFSETQRNKGNFPGRFSGRQFSNSRSEMNVSTLELGDSALYLCASSLAEVGGAKFGDEQFFGPGTRLTVL.